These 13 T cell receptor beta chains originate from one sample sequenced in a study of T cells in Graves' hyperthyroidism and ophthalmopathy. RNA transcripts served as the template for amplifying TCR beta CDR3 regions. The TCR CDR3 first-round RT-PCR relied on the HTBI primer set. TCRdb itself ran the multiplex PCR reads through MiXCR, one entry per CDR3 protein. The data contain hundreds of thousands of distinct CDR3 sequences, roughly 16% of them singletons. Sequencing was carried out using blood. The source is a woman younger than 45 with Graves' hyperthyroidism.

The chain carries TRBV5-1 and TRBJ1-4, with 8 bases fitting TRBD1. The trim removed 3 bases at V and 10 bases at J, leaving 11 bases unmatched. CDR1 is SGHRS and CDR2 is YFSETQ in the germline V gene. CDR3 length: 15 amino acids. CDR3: CASSSQGAGAGKLFF. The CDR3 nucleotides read TGCGCCAGCAGCTCCCAGGGGGCTGGGGCCGGAAAACTGTTTTTT.

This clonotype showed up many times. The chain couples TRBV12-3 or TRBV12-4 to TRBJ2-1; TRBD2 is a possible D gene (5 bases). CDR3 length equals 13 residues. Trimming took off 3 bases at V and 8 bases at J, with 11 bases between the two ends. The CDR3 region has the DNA TGTGCCAGCAGTTTTGGGAGTCAGGATGAGCAGTTCTTC. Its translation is CASSFGSQDEQFF.

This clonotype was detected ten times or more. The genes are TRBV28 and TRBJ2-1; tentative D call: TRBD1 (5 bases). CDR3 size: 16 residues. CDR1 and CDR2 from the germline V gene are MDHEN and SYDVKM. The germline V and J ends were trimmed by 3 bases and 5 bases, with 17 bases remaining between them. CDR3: CASSLSRKGRDNEQFF. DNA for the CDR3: TGTGCCAGCAGTTTGTCTCGCAAGGGCAGGGACAATGAGCAGTTCTTC.

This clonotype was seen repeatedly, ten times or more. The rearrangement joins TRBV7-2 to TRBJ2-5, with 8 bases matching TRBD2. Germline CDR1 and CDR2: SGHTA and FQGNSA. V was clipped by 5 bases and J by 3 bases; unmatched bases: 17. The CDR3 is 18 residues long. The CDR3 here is CASSRTTSVRLLEETQYF. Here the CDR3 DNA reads TGTGCCAGCAGCCGCACGACTAGCGTTCGACTCTTGGAAGAGACCCAGTACTTC.

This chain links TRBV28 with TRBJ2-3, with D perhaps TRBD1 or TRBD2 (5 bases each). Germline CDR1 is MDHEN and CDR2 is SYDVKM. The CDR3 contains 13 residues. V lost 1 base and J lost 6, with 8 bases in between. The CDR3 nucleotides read TGTGCCAGCAGTTTATATGAGGGGGATACGCAGTATTTT. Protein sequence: CASSLYEGDTQYF. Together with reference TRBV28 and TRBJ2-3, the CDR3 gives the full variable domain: DVKVTQSSRYLVKRTGEKVFLECVQDMDHENMFWYRQDPGLGLRLIYFSYDVKMKEKGDIPEGYSVSREKKERFSLILESASTNQTSMYLCASSLYEGDTQYFGPGTRLTVL.

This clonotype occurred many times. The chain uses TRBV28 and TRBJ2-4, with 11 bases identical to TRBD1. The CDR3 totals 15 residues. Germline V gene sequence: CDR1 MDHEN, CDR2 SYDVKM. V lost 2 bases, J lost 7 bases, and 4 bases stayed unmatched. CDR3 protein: CASSLRTGGRNIQYF. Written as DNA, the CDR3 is TGTGCCAGCAGTTTACGGACAGGGGGCCGGAACATTCAGTACTTC.

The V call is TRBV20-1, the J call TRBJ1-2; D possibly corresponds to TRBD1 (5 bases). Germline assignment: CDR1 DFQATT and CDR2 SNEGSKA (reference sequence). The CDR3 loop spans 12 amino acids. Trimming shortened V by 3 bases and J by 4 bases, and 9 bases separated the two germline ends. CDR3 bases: TGCAGTGCTAGTGGGACCAGCTATGGCTACACCTTC. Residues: CSASGTSYGYTF.

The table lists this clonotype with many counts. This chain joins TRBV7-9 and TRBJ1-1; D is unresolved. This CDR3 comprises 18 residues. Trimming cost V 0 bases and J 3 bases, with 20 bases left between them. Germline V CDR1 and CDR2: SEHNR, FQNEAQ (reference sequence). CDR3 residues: CASSLAGFKRVSDTEAFF. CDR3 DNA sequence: TGTGCCAGCAGCTTAGCGGGGTTTAAGAGGGTATCGGACACTGAAGCTTTCTTT.

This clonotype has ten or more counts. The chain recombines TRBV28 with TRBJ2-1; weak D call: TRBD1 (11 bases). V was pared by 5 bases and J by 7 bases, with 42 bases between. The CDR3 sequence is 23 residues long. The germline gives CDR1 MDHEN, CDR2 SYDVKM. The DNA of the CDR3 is TGTGCCAGCAGTCCAGCCGGGACAGGGGGACAGAGGTCTAGCGGGAGAAGATTAAATGAGCAGTTCTTC. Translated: CASSPAGTGGQRSSGRRLNEQFF.

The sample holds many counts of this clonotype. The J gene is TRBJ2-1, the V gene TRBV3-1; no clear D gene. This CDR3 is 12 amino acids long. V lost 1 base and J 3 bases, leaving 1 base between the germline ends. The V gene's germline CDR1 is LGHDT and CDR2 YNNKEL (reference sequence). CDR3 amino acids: CASSQVYNEQFF. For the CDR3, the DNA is TGTGCCAGCAGCCAAGTCTACAATGAGCAGTTCTTC.

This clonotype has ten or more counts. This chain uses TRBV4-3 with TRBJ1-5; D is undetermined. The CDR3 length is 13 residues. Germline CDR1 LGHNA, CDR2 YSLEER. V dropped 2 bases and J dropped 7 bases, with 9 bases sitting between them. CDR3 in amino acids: CASSQPTGQPQHF. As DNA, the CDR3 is TGCGCCAGCAGCCAACCTACGGGGCAGCCCCAGCATTTT.

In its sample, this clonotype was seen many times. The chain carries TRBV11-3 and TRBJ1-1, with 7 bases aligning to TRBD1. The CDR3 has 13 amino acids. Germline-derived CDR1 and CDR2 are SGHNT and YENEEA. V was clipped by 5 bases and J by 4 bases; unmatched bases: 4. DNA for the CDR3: TGTGCCAGCAGCGACAGGGCCCCCACTGAAGCTTTCTTT. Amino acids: CASSDRAPTEAFF.

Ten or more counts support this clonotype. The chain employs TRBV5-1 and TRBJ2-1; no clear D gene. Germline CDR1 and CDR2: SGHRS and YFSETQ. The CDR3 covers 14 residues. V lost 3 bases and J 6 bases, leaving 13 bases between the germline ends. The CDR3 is CASSWGVDLNEQFF. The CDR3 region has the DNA TGCGCCAGCAGCTGGGGTGTGGACCTCAATGAGCAGTTCTTC.